These 6 T cell receptor beta chains were all obtained from the same sample, sequenced in a study of CXCR4 blockade with PD-1 therapy in pancreatic cancer. Here immunoSEQ multiplex PCR was the method, and the copy in TCRdb shows in-frame clones only, minus some. Of about 1,600 clones listed, about 41% are singletons. Sequenced: tumor tissue. Source of these receptors: a human donor with pancreatic ductal adenocarcinoma.

The genes are TRBV29-1 and TRBJ2-3; unclear D gene. V was clipped by 4 bases and J by 0 bases, with 11 bases between them. Looked up from germline, CDR1 is SQVTM and CDR2 is ANQGSEA. The CDR3 runs to 14 residues. CDR3: CSVGVGPSTDTQYF. CDR3 DNA: TGCAGCGTTGGGGTGGGCCCTAGCACAGATACGCAGTATTTT.

V usage is TRBV18 and J usage is TRBJ2-1; D perhaps matches TRBD1 (6 bases). This CDR3 region has 15 residues. V lost 1 base to trimming and J lost 12 bases, with 19 bases between them. CDR1 and CDR2 from the germline V gene are KGHSH and LQKENI. In DNA form, the CDR3 reads TGTGCCAGCTCACCACGATCAGGAGGTGCAGGGGTGCAGTTCTTC. Protein: CASSPRSGGAGVQFF. The variable domain in full, completed from reference TRBV18 and TRBJ2-1, reads NAGVMQNPRHLVRRRGQEARLRCSPMKGHSHVYWYRQLPEEGLKFMVYLQKENIIDESGMPKERFSAEFPKEGPSILRIQQVVRGDSAAYFCASSPRSGGAGVQFFGPGTRLTVL.

This rearrangement joins TRBV19 to TRBJ2-3; 8 positions agree with TRBD1. V lost 4 bases to trimming and J lost 4 bases; unmatched junction nucleotides: 4. The length of the CDR3 is 14 residues. Germline V gene data show CDR1 as LNHDA and CDR2 as SQIVND (reference sequence). In nucleotides, the CDR3 is TGTGCCAGTAGTAATGACAGGGGCGCAGATACGCAGTATTTT. It is translated as CASSNDRGADTQYF.

Within the sample, this clone is medium-sized. The V gene is TRBV11-3, the J gene TRBJ1-1, with 9 bases lining up with TRBD1. J gave up 4 bases and V 5 bases, and 5 bases lay outside the gene matches. CDR1 and CDR2 (germline): SGHNT, YENEEA. This CDR3 is 14 amino acids long. Here the CDR3 reads CASSGTGLTTEAFF. CDR3 DNA sequence: TGTGCCAGCAGCGGGACAGGGCTGACCACTGAAGCTTTCTTT.

This rearrangement joins TRBV28 to TRBJ1-2; D unclear. CDR1 is MDHEN and CDR2 is SYDVKM in the germline V gene. V dropped 6 bases and J dropped 4 bases, with 18 bases sitting between them. This CDR3 has 15 amino acids. The CDR3 region is CASRLTMDPTYGYTF. The CDR3 region has the DNA TGTGCCAGCAGACTCACTATGGACCCTACCTATGGCTACACCTTC.

Only a few counts were recorded for this clone. The gene calls are TRBV2 and TRBJ2-1; no firm D call. The CDR3 spans 16 residues. Germline V gene lookup returns CDR1 SNHLY and CDR2 FYNNEI. Trimming stripped 1 base from V and 2 bases from J, with 12 bases between. The CDR3 DNA reads as TGTGCCAGCAGTGAAGTTGCGACCCCTCCCTACAATGAGCAGTTCTTC. As protein: CASSEVATPPYNEQFF. Full variable domain (missing parts from reference TRBV2 and TRBJ2-1): EPEVTQTPSHQVTQMGQEVILRCVPISNHLYFYWYRQILGQKVEFLVSFYNNEISEKSEIFDDQFSVERPDGSNFTLKIRSTKLEDSAMYFCASSEVATPPYNEQFFGPGTRLTVL.